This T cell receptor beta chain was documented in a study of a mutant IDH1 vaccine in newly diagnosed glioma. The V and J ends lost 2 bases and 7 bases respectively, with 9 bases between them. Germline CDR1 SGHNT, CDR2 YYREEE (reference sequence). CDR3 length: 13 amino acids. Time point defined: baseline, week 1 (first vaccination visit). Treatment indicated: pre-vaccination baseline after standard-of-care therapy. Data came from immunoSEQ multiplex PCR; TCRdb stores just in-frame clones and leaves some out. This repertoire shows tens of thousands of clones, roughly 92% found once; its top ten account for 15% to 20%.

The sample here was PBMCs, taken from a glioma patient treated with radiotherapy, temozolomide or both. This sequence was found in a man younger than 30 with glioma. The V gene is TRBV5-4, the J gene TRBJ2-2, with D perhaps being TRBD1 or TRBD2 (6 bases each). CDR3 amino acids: CASSFEGGGELFF. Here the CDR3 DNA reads TGTGCCAGCAGCTTCGAGGGGGGCGGGGAGCTGTTTTTT.